The rows below give T cell receptor beta chains drawn from one sample of a study of cytomegalovirus exposure and HLA in healthy donors. The data were produced by immunoSEQ multiplex PCR, yet TCRdb's version contains in-frame clones alone and is incomplete. Seen here are about 120,000 clones, over 65% observed once, and the top ten hold 3.4%. The sample was PBMCs. Source of these receptors: a man aged 25 to 40 in good health and CMV-seronegative. Both conserved end residues are part of each CDR3. The D gene is left open where the match is weak. Some rows have no size entry. The others give once, few or many, or a class for an expanded clone.

D,V,size,J,CDR3,DNA
.,TRBV4-1,.,TRBJ2-5,CASSRLSDPGRETQYF,TGCGCCAGCAGCCGCCTAAGCGACCCTGGGAGAGAGACCCAGTACTTC
.,TRBV6-5,once,TRBJ2-1,CASSGRAGNFYEQFF,TGTGCCAGCAGTGGCCGCGCAGGGAATTTCTATGAGCAGTTCTTC
TRBD1,TRBV5-8,.,TRBJ2-1,CASSVAVAGQGFFTGFF,TGTGCCAGCAGCGTGGCGGTCGCGGGACAGGGTTTTTTTACGGGGTTCTTC
.,TRBV28,.,TRBJ1-2,CATSLHLGADGYTF,TGTGCCACCAGCTTACATCTGGGCGCAGATGGCTACACCTTC
.,TRBV6-5,.,TRBJ2-5,CASSSGGKETQYF,TGTGCCAGCAGTTCAGGGGGGAAAGAGACCCAGTACTTC
TRBD1,TRBV4-3,.,TRBJ1-2,CASSQGAGGNGYTF,TGCGCCAGCAGCCAAGGGGCAGGGGGGAATGGCTACACCTTC
.,TRBV7-9,.,TRBJ2-2,CASSSTGTDSTGELFF,TGTGCCAGCAGCTCCACCGGGACTGATTCCACCGGGGAGCTGTTTTTT
TRBD1,TRBV6-5,once,TRBJ2-3,CASRLGQGRPDTQYF,TGTGCCAGCAGGCTGGGACAGGGTAGACCAGATACGCAGTATTTT
TRBD1,TRBV5-1,.,TRBJ1-2,CATGQGNVRTDGYTF,TGCGCCACAGGACAGGGAAATGTTAGAACGGATGGCTACACCTTC
.,TRBV4-1,.,TRBJ2-5,CASSQETAQETQYF,TGCGCCAGCAGCCAAGAGACAGCCCAAGAGACCCAGTACTTC
.,TRBV5-3,.,TRBJ1-1,CARSLRSGPEAFF,TGTGCCAGAAGCCTTCGAAGTGGGCCTGAAGCTTTCTTT
TRBD1,TRBV6-1,once,TRBJ2-7,CASSEEGTATYEQYF,TGTGCCAGCAGTGAAGAGGGGACAGCAACCTACGAGCAGTACTTC
TRBD2,TRBV4-2,.,TRBJ2-1,CASSQGQAGGYNEQFF,TGTGCCAGCAGCCAAGGTCAAGCGGGGGGTTACAATGAGCAGTTCTTC
.,TRBV30,.,TRBJ1-4,CAWSVNSQGNEKLFF,TGTGCCTGGAGTGTTAACTCACAGGGTAATGAAAAACTGTTTTTT
.,TRBV14,once,TRBJ2-5,CASSPTGGASQETQYF,TGTGCCAGCAGCCCCACGGGGGGCGCCTCCCAAGAGACCCAGTACTTC
.,TRBV20-1,.,TRBJ1-1,CSARGAAAFF,TGCAGTGCTAGAGGTGCGGCGGCTTTCTTT
.,TRBV27,.,TRBJ1-1,CATHPRGTGYEAFF,TGTGCCACCCATCCTCGGGGGACGGGGTATGAAGCTTTCTTT
.,TRBV2,.,TRBJ1-4,CASVQAANEKLFF,TGTGCCAGCGTACAGGCGGCTAATGAAAAACTGTTTTTT
.,TRBV19,.,TRBJ1-3,CASSVQGTGVSGNTIYF,TGTGCCAGTAGTGTACAGGGCACAGGAGTCTCTGGAAACACCATATATTTT
.,TRBV4-2,once,TRBJ2-7,CASSNTAEQYF,TGTGCCAGCAGCAATACAGCCGAGCAGTACTTC
.,TRBV5-1,.,TRBJ1-4,CASSLEPGRGEELFF,TGCGCCAGCAGCTTGGAGCCAGGACGGGGAGAAGAACTGTTTTTT
TRBD1,TRBV28,.,TRBJ2-1,CASRDRGLSNEQFF,TGTGCCAGCCGAGACAGGGGGCTATCCAATGAGCAGTTCTTC
.,TRBV5-5,.,TRBJ1-2,CASSSLQGFYGYTF,TGTGCCAGCAGCTCCTTACAGGGTTTCTATGGCTACACCTTC